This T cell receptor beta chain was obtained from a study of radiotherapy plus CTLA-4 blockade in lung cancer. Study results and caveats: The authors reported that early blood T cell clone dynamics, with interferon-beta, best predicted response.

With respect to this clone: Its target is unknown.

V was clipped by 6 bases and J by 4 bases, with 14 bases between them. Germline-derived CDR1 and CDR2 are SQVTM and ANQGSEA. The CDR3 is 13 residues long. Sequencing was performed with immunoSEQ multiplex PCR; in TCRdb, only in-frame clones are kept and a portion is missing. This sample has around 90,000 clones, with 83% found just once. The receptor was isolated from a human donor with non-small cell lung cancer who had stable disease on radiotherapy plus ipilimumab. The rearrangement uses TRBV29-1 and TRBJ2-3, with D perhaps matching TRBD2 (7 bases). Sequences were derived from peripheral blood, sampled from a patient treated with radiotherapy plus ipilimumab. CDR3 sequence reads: CSVAGGLADTQYF. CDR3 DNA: TGCAGCGTAGCCGGGGGGCTGGCAGATACGCAGTATTTT.